The rows below give T cell receptor delta chains drawn from one sample of a study of gamma-delta T cells after stem cell transplantation. TCRdb reanalysed the RT-PCR reads via CATT. This table holds around 800 delta-chain clones, roughly 15% found once. Material: gamma-delta T cells. The source is a human donor. It is not recorded whose cells these are; they may come from a transplant donor. Both conserved end residues are part of each CDR3. The D gene is left open where the match is weak. Not every row has a clone size; where given, it reads once, few, many or a size class.

18 TRDD3 large TRDJ1 TRDV2 TGTGCCTGTGAGCCGCTGTCTTGGGGGATAGAAGACACCGATAAACTCATCTTT CACEPLSWGIEDTDKLIF
15 TRDD3 few TRDJ1 TRDV3 TGTGCCTTGGTAGCTGGGGCGGATACGGTCGATAAACTCATCTTT CALVAGADTVDKLIF
20 NA NA TRDJ1 TRDV1 TGTGCTCTTGGGGAATTCCCCTCCTCCCCCGGGGGGAAATACACCGATAAACTCATCTTT CALGEFPSSPGGKYTDKLIF
16 NA few TRDJ2 TRDV2 TGTGCCTGTGACACCGTAGGGGACCCCCTGACAGCACAACTCTTCTTT CACDTVGDPLTAQLFF
16 NA NA TRDJ1 TRDV1 TGTGCTCTTGGGGAAAACCGTCACCTAGAGGTCGATAAACTCATCTTT CALGENRHLEVDKLIF
20 NA few TRDJ3 TRDV2 TGTGCCTGTGACGCTCCCGGGGAAGACCAGAGCTCCTGGGACACCCGACAGATGTTTTTC CACDAPGEDQSSWDTRQMFF
16 NA large TRDJ1 TRDV2 TGTGCCTGTGACACGATTGGGTCCCGACCGGTCGATAAACTCATCTTT CACDTIGSRPVDKLIF
18 TRDD3 few TRDJ1 TRDV2 TGTGCCTGTGACACCGTACTGGGGGATACGCGGTACACTGATAAACTCATCTTT CACDTVLGDTRYTDKLIF
19 NA few TRDJ3 TRDV2 TGTGCCTGTGACACCGTTGGGGATAGAAATAACTGGGACACCCGACAGATGTTTTTC CACDTVGDRNNWDTRQMFF
18 TRDD3 few TRDJ1 TRDV2 TGTGCCTGTGACACGGTCCCTGCTGGGGGACCTCACACCGATAAACTCATCTTT CACDTVPAGGPHTDKLIF
18 NA few TRDJ1 TRDV2 TGCGCCTGTGATCCGGTTAGCCTTCCCCGAGGGCTGGACGATAAACTCATCTTT CACDPVSLPRGLDDKLIF
28 TRDD3 large TRDJ1 TRDV1 TGTGCTCTTGGGCTCCCAGCGCGGGAGGCCTTCTCCTATAAAGGGGGATACGCAGTTCATCAATACACCGATAAACTCATCTTT CALGLPAREAFSYKGGYAVHQYTDKLIF
20 TRDD3 NA TRDJ1 TRDV1 TGTGCTCTTGGGGAACTAGGGTCCTGGGGGTTCCAACCTACTACCGATAAACTCATCTTT CALGELGSWGFQPTTDKLIF
17 TRDD3 medium-sized TRDJ1 TRDV2 TGTGCCTGTGACGCCCTACTGGGGGGACGGCGGACCGATAAACTCATCTTT CACDALLGGRRTDKLIF
19 TRDD2 medium-sized TRDJ1 TRDV1 TGTGCTCTTGGGGAAGAACCTTCCTACGGGTCCTGGCAGTCCGGTAAACTCATCTTT CALGEEPSYGSWQSGKLIF
20 TRDD3 few TRDJ1 TRDV1 TGTGCTCTTGGGGAACTTACTTCCTCCCGACTGGGGGATTCCACCGATAAACTCATCTTT CALGELTSSRLGDSTDKLIF
22 NA large TRDJ1 TRDV1 TGTGCTCTTGGGGAACTAGATAGCGACTTCCTACCCCGAAGGGGGGGATATCAGCGACTCATCTTT CALGELDSDFLPRRGGYQRLIF
18 NA large TRDJ1 TRDV2 TGTGCCTGTGACACCGTTCTTCCGCCCAGCCTCAATCCGTATAAACTCATCTTT CACDTVLPPSLNPYKLIF
22 TRDD3 few TRDJ3 TRDV2 TGTGCCTGTGACCTTATACTGGGGGATACTCAAGGAAGCTCCTGGGACACCCGACAGATGTTTTTC CACDLILGDTQGSSWDTRQMFF
23 TRDD3 NA TRDJ3 TRDV2 TGTGCCTGTGACACCGCGCCTACTGGGGGCCCCAACCTAAGCTCCTGGGACACCCGACAGATGTTTTTC CACDTAPTGGPNLSSWDTRQMFF
20 TRDD2 large TRDJ1 TRDV1 TGTGCTCTTGGGGAAGGAAGCCTTCCTAATTCTAACTGGGTCACCGATAAACTCATCTTT CALGEGSLPNSNWVTDKLIF
14 TRDD3 hyperexpanded TRDJ1 TRDV2 TGTGCCTGTGACACTCTGGGGGATACCGGTAAACTCATCTTT CACDTLGDTGKLIF
14 TRDD3 medium-sized TRDJ2 TRDV2 TGTGCCTGTGACACCTGGGGGATGACAGCACAACTCTTCTTT CACDTWGMTAQLFF
22 TRDD2 large TRDJ1 TRDV2 TGTGCCTGTGACACCGGAAATCTTCCTACGTCTCCTGGGCTCACTACGCGCGATAAACTCATCTTT CACDTGNLPTSPGLTTRDKLIF
19 NA few TRDJ3 TRDV2 TGTGCCTGTGACACGGAGTGGGGGCCAAGGGGCCGGGACACCCGACAGATGTTTTTC CACDTEWGPRGRDTRQMFF
19 TRDD3 NA TRDJ1 TRDV3 TGTGCCACGAGGCTCCTACTCGTACTGGGGGATACAGGCGGCGGGAAACTCATCTTT CATRLLLVLGDTGGGKLIF
21 TRDD3 few TRDJ1 TRDV1 TGTGCTCTTGGGGAACTGTGGCTATCGTACTGGGGGATTGGGTACACCGATAAACTCATCTTT CALGELWLSYWGIGYTDKLIF
17 TRDD3 medium-sized TRDJ1 TRDV2 TGTGCCTGTGACTCCCTTGGTACTGGGGGTTCTACCGATAAACTCATCTTT CACDSLGTGGSTDKLIF
19 TRDD3 large TRDJ1 TRDV2 TGTGCCTGTGACCCTACTACCCACACTGGGGGATCGTACACCGATAAACTCATCTTT CACDPTTHTGGSYTDKLIF
19 TRDD3 few TRDJ1 TRDV2 TGTGCCTGTGACAGCGTACTGGGGGATACCTCCTCACGGGCCGATAAACTCATCTTT CACDSVLGDTSSRADKLIF
19 TRDD3 large TRDJ1 TRDV2 TGTGCCTGTGACGGACTACTGGGGGATACCGCAGCGAACACCGATAAACTCATCTTT CACDGLLGDTAANTDKLIF
25 TRDD3 NA TRDJ1 TRDV2 TGTGCCTGTGACACCGTGGACCCCACGAGTACTGGGGGATACGCACCCCAACTGTACACCGATAAACTCATCTTT CACDTVDPTSTGGYAPQLYTDKLIF
14 TRDD3 large TRDJ1 TRDV2 TGTGCCTGTGACACCGTGGGGGATTCGGATAAACTCATCTTT CACDTVGDSDKLIF
17 NA medium-sized TRDJ1 TRDV1 TGTGCTCTTGGGGCCACACCAATCAACCCGTACACCGATAAACTCATCTTT CALGATPINPYTDKLIF
21 TRDD3 medium-sized TRDJ3 TRDV2 TGTGCCTGTGACACCGGTGGTGGGGGATACGAGAGCTCCTGGGACACCCGACAGATGTTTTTC CACDTGGGGYESSWDTRQMFF
17 NA medium-sized TRDJ1 TRDV1 TGTGCTCTTGGGGCGAGGGGGAAAGCCCCGTACACCGATAAACTCATCTTT CALGARGKAPYTDKLIF
18 TRDD3 hyperexpanded TRDJ1 TRDV2 TGTGCCTGTGACATAGTGGGGGATACGCGATCTTACACCGATAAACTCATCTTT CACDIVGDTRSYTDKLIF